The 23 T cell receptor beta chains presented below share a single source sample, sequenced in a study of cytomegalovirus exposure and HLA in healthy donors. It was with 60 Vbeta and 13 Jbeta primers that the PCR ran. Repertoires were generated with immunoSEQ multiplex PCR, while TCRdb's copy carries only in-frame clones and drops some. The repertoire includes roughly 130,000 clones, 79% of them detected once, and about 2% sits in the top ten. Sequencing input: PBMCs. Receptor source: a man younger than 30 in good health and CMV-seronegative.

The chain carries TRBV7-3 and TRBJ2-5, with 8 bases aligning to TRBD2. Matching the DNA end better, TRBJ2-7 makes the J call doubtful. The CDR3 is made up of 15 amino acids. Germline CDR1 is SGHTA and CDR2 is FQGTGA. CDR3 sequence reads: CASSLWAGGSYEQYF. The CDR3 DNA reads TGTGCCAGCAGCTTATGGGCGGGAGGATCCTACGAGCAGTACTTC.

This clone is a singleton in its sample. The chain employs TRBV11-1 and TRBJ2-5, with TRBD2 identical over 9 bases. Unmatched junction bases numbered 2, after V lost 1 base and J lost 5 bases. The germline V gene encodes CDR1 SGHAT and CDR2 FQDESV (reference sequence). This CDR3 has 14 amino acids. CDR3: CASSLGAGGETQYF. The CDR3 region has the DNA TGTGCCAGCAGCTTAGGGGCGGGAGGGGAGACCCAGTACTTC.

This clone was seen a single time. One end of the junction varies from germline; a read error may be responsible. This chain uses TRBV9 with TRBJ1-1; TRBD1 agrees at 7 bases. CDR3 length equals 15 residues. From germline, CDR1 is SGDLS and CDR2 YYNGEE. CDR3 nucleotide sequence: TGTGCCGGCAGCGTGACAGGGTCCTCCGGCACTGAAGCTTTCTTT. The encoded protein is CAGSVTGSSGTEAFF.

The chain has TRBV30 and TRBJ2-2; D is possibly TRBD2 (6 bases). CDR3 length: 15 amino acids. CDR1 and CDR2 (germline): GTSNPN, SVGIG (reference sequence). Trimming took off 2 bases at V and 4 bases at J, with 14 bases between the two ends. In nucleotides, the CDR3 is TGTGCCTGGAGTCTACCGGGAGCGGTCACCGGGGAGCTGTTTTTT. Translating gives CAWSLPGAVTGELFF.

The chain combines TRBV10-1 with TRBJ2-3; 9 nucleotides align to TRBD1. Trimming removed 6 bases from V and 6 bases from J; junction bases left unmatched: 4. Per the germline V gene, CDR1 is WNHNN and CDR2 is SYGVQD (reference sequence). The CDR3 consists of 13 residues. The CDR3 DNA follows: TGCGCCAGCAGCAGACAGGGGGAGGATACGCAGTATTTT. This sequence encodes CASSRQGEDTQYF.

The chain joins TRBV27 to TRBJ2-7, with 11 positions matching TRBD2. The CDR3 extends over 17 amino acids. The V segment lost 5 bases and the J segment 3 bases; nucleotides outside the gene matches: 12. Germline CDR1 reads MNHEY; CDR2 reads SMNVEV (reference sequence). The CDR3 region is CASSRPPNSGRVYEQYF. As DNA, the CDR3 is TGTGCCAGCAGTCGCCCTCCTAATAGCGGGAGGGTCTACGAGCAGTACTTC.

The chain recombines TRBV5-1 with TRBJ2-3; D may be TRBD2 (6 bases). The CDR3 runs to 17 residues. V lost 4 bases and J 0 bases, leaving 18 bases between the germline ends. Per germline, CDR1 SGHRS and CDR2 YFSETQ. The CDR3 DNA reads TGCGCCAGCAGCCCCAACCTGTGGACTACAAGCACAGATACGCAGTATTTT. This encodes CASSPNLWTTSTDTQYF.

This clone was recorded a few times. V and J are TRBV6-5 and TRBJ2-2, with a tentative D call TRBD1 (6 bases). This CDR3 comprises 12 residues. V was trimmed by 5 bases and J by 13 bases, leaving 14 bases between them. Germline loops: CDR1 MNHEY, CDR2 SVGAGI. CDR3 residues: CASSINRARLFF. The CDR3 DNA reads TGTGCCAGCAGTATAAACAGGGCGAGGCTGTTTTTT.

This chain's CDR3 is CASRRTELNAEAFF. In DNA, the CDR3 is TGTGCCAGCAGACGGACAGAGTTAAACGCAGAAGCTTTCTTT. The V gene is TRBV7-8, the J gene TRBJ1-1; D is possibly TRBD1 (6 bases). Germline values: CDR1 SGHVS, CDR2 FQNEAQ. With 6 bases removed from V and 8 bases from J, the gap between germline ends came to 19 bases. This CDR3 has 14 residues.

The chain joins TRBV27 to TRBJ1-6; D perhaps matches TRBD1 (5 bases). Germline CDR1 is MNHEY and CDR2 is SMNVEV (reference sequence). The CDR3 loop spans 17 amino acids. Trimming removed 5 bases from V and 0 bases from J, with 14 bases in between. The CDR3 DNA reads as TGTGCCAGCAGTCGGGACGGGACTAGCTCCTATAATTCACCCCTCCACTTT. This sequence encodes CASSRDGTSSYNSPLHF.

The genes are TRBV6-6 and TRBJ2-5, with D unclear. From germline, CDR1 is MNHNY and CDR2 SVGAGI (reference sequence). Trimming removed 7 bases at V and 4 bases at J, with 7 bases between. CDR3 length: 11 residues. The CDR3 DNA is TGTGCCAGCAAATACGGAGAGACCCAGTACTTC. Translated, it gives CASKYGETQYF.

The chain combines TRBV4-2 with TRBJ2-7; 14 nucleotides match TRBD2. Trimming removed 5 bases from V and 4 bases from J; junction bases left unmatched: 13. CDR3 length: 18 amino acids. Germline lookup yields CDR1 LGHNA and CDR2 YNFKEQ. The CDR3 reads CASSVRDSGLAGGYEQYF. As DNA, the CDR3 is TGTGCCAGCAGCGTCCGGGACAGTGGACTAGCGGGGGGTTACGAGCAGTACTTC.

CDR3 DNA sequence: TGTGCCGGACAAGGAGCCCAGTACTTC. This sequence encodes CAGQGAQYF. The chain couples TRBV7-3 to TRBJ2-5; a possible D gene is TRBD1 (5 bases). The germline V gene encodes CDR1 SGHTA and CDR2 FQGTGA. This CDR3 contains 9 residues. Trimming left V 11 bases short and J 9 bases short, with 10 bases between.

The chain's CDR3 is CASSLVLDRNEQFF. For the CDR3, the DNA is TGTGCCAGCAGCTTAGTATTGGACAGGAATGAGCAGTTCTTC. The chain joins TRBV7-9 to TRBJ2-1; 7 bases are a match to TRBD1. Germline assignment: CDR1 SEHNR and CDR2 FQNEAQ (reference sequence). The CDR3 sequence is 14 residues long. V gave up 1 base and J gave up 7 bases; unmatched junction bases: 4.

The chain employs TRBV18 and TRBJ2-1, with 9 bases matching TRBD1. After removal of 1 base from V and 7 bases from J, the junction contained 5 bases not matched to a gene. Germline CDR1 and CDR2: KGHSH and LQKENI. This CDR3 region has 15 residues. The CDR3 DNA is TGTGCCAGCTCACCACTCGGGACAGGGAGTAATGAGCAGTTCTTC. Translation: CASSPLGTGSNEQFF.

On this clone: The junction departs from germline at one end; a sequencing error may be responsible. V gene TRBV7-2 combines with J gene TRBJ2-5; 10 positions agree with TRBD2. CDR3 length equals 14 residues. CDR1 is SGHTA and CDR2 is FQGNSA in the germline V gene. The DNA for the CDR3 is TGTGCCAGCAGCTCAGCGGGAGGGCAAGGGACCCAGTACTTC. It is translated as CASSSAGGQGTQYF.

The gene calls are TRBV28 and TRBJ2-2, with TRBD2 as a possible D gene (7 bases). Deletions cut 6 bases from V and 5 bases from J, with 16 bases between. This CDR3 is 15 amino acids long. Germline CDR1 and CDR2: MDHEN and SYDVKM. Here the CDR3 reads CASSQGGAGTGELFF. CDR3 bases: TGTGCCAGCAGCCAAGGGGGGGCAGGGACCGGGGAGCTGTTTTTT.

This chain joins TRBV30 and TRBJ2-1; TRBD2 aligns across 7 bases. CDR3 size: 14 residues. J was trimmed by 3 bases and V by 0 bases; bases with no gene match: 2. Per germline, CDR1 GTSNPN and CDR2 SVGIG (reference sequence). CDR3 coding DNA: TGTGCCTGGAGTGTAATAGCGGGCTACAATGAGCAGTTCTTC. Amino acids: CAWSVIAGYNEQFF.

This chain uses TRBV30 with TRBJ2-5; 9 bases line up with TRBD1. Germline V gene lookup returns CDR1 GTSNPN and CDR2 SVGIG (reference sequence). Trimming cost V 8 bases and J 2 bases; bases outside gene matches: 3. The CDR3 runs 12 residues. Here the CDR3 reads CATDRGQETQYF. The CDR3 DNA sequence: TGTGCCACAGACAGGGGGCAAGAGACCCAGTACTTC.

The chain has TRBV7-2 and TRBJ2-1; TRBD2 matches at 14 bases. The V gene's germline CDR1 is SGHTA and CDR2 FQGNSA. The CDR3 contains 17 residues. V was pared by 3 bases and J by 7 bases, with 8 bases of the junction left unmatched. DNA of the CDR3: TGTGCCAGCAGCTTCGGACTAGCGGGAGGAGGGGGGAATGAGCAGTTCTTC. Translation gives CASSFGLAGGGGNEQFF.

The chain is built from TRBV7-2 and TRBJ2-7; 8 bases fit TRBD1. The junction had 7 bases not matched to a gene; V was cut back by 6 bases and J by 3 bases. CDR1 SGHTA and CDR2 FQGNSA come from the germline V gene. This CDR3 is 14 amino acids long. The CDR3 sequence: CASRTGTGGYEQYF. CDR3 bases: TGTGCCAGCAGAACCGGGACAGGAGGCTACGAGCAGTACTTC.

CDR3 loop: CASSQDRGTNTGELFF. The CDR3 DNA reads as TGTGCCAGCAGCCAAGATCGAGGGACGAACACCGGGGAGCTGTTTTTT. The chain is built from TRBV14 and TRBJ2-2; possible D gene TRBD2, 5 bases. The germline gives CDR1 SGHDN, CDR2 FVKESK. Between the trimmed V and J ends, which lost 0 bases and 0 bases, there was a span of 8 bases. The CDR3 extends over 16 amino acids.

J is TRBJ2-5 and V is TRBV11-1; 7 bases align to TRBD2. V dropped 5 bases and J dropped 0; count of bases not matched to a gene: 3. CDR1 and CDR2 (germline): SGHAT, FQDESV (reference sequence). The CDR3 extends over 14 amino acids. CDR3 coding DNA: TGTGCCAGCAGCCCCGGGGGGTACCAAGAGACCCAGTACTTC. Translating gives CASSPGGYQETQYF.